Shown below are 30 T cell receptor beta chains from a single sample sequenced in a study of T-cell reconstitution after alpha-beta-depleted transplantation in children. Unique molecular identifiers were incorporated during preparation of the TCRbeta library. TCRdb passed the PCR reads through MiXCR, listing each CDR3 protein once. The data hold 7,000 to 9,500 distinct CDR3 sequences, with 17% observed a single time. The sample consisted of PBMCs, mostly from graft donor cells, taken 60 days after TCRalphabeta/CD19-depleted stem cell transplant. The receptors stem from a girl under three years old who had a stem cell transplant for combined immunodeficiency, so the T cells may come from the graft donor.

The rearrangement links TRBV2 to TRBJ2-1; 15 bases line up with TRBD2. CDR3 length: 15 amino acids. The V and J ends lost 4 bases and 8 bases, in that order; junction bases with no gene match: 3. Germline V gene lookup returns CDR1 SNHLY and CDR2 FYNNEI. CDR3 sequence reads: CASSVGTSGRHEQFF. The CDR3 DNA sequence: TGTGCCAGCAGTGTCGGGACTAGCGGGAGGCATGAGCAGTTCTTC.

This clonotype was observed many times. V is TRBV15 and J is TRBJ2-1; a possible D gene is TRBD2 (6 bases). This CDR3 region has 15 residues. CDR1 and CDR2 (germline): LNHNV, YYDKDF (reference sequence). V lost 1 base, J lost 8 bases, and 15 bases lay in between. The CDR3 nucleotides are TGTGCCACCAGCAGAGGACTAGACCCCTGGGATGAGCAGTTCTTC. It is translated as CATSRGLDPWDEQFF.

The CDR3 DNA follows: TGTGCCAGCAGCCTCCCTTGGGGCCGATACACCGGGGAGCTGTTTTTT. Protein sequence: CASSLPWGRYTGELFF. The gene calls are TRBV7-2 and TRBJ2-2, with D perhaps TRBD1 (5 bases). The ends were cut back, 5 bases at V and 3 bases at J, with 16 bases in the middle. This CDR3 contains 16 residues. Looked up from germline, CDR1 is SGHTA and CDR2 is FQGNSA.

This clonotype has ten or more counts. This chain links TRBV12-3 or TRBV12-4 with TRBJ1-1; the D is unclear. This CDR3 has 15 residues. The V and J ends lost 4 bases and 1 base respectively, with 13 bases between them. The CDR3 DNA reads TGTGCCAGCAGTTCCGGTTTTTGGGAGAACACTGAAGCTTTCTTT. Protein sequence: CASSSGFWENTEAFF.

The chain couples TRBV7-9 to TRBJ2-7; no clear D gene. This CDR3 is built from 12 residues. Germline CDR1 reads SEHNR; CDR2 reads FQNEAQ (reference sequence). V lost 5 bases, J lost 4 bases, and 9 bases lay in between. CDR3 residues: CASSLNYYEQYF. In DNA form, the CDR3 reads TGTGCCAGCAGCCTCAACTATTACGAGCAGTACTTC. Looking up the rest from reference TRBV7-9 and TRBJ2-7 gives the full variable domain: DTGVSQNPRHKITKRGQNVTFRCDPISEHNRLYWYRQTLGQGPEFLTYFQNEAQLEKSRLLSDRFSAERPKGSFSTLEIQRTEQGDSAMYLCASSLNYYEQYFGPGTRLTVT.

This clonotype has more than one count but fewer than ten. The rearrangement uses TRBV6-2 or TRBV6-3 and TRBJ1-1; D not resolved. Trimming pared 2 bases from V and 8 bases from J, leaving 6 bases between. The CDR3 loop spans 11 amino acids. Germline V CDR1 and CDR2: MNHEY, SVGEGT. The CDR3 loop reads CASSYVSEAFF. The CDR3 DNA follows: TGTGCCAGCAGTTACGTATCCGAAGCTTTCTTT.

The chain is built from TRBV12-3 or TRBV12-4 and TRBJ2-1; the match to TRBD2 covers 16 bases. V shed 3 bases and J 9 bases; nucleotides not matched to a gene: 5. The CDR3 covers 16 residues. For the CDR3, the DNA is TGTGCCAGCAGTTTGGGACTAGCGGGAGGGCCCGGTGAGCAGTTCTTC. This encodes CASSLGLAGGPGEQFF.

The chain couples TRBV10-3 to TRBJ2-3; 10 nucleotides agree with TRBD1. CDR1 is ENHRY and CDR2 is SYGVKD in the germline V gene. The CDR3 covers 15 residues. Trimming at V came to 4 bases and at J to 4 bases, leaving 5 bases not matched to a gene. CDR3 loop: CAISVVTGGADTQYF. The CDR3 DNA is TGTGCCATCAGTGTGGTGACAGGGGGCGCAGATACGCAGTATTTT.

The table lists this clonotype with many counts. The rearrangement joins TRBV11-2 to TRBJ1-2; 9 bases map to TRBD1. CDR3 length equals 15 residues. Trimming took 3 bases from V and 4 from J; bases not matched to a gene: 6. Looked up from germline, CDR1 is SGHAT and CDR2 is FQNNGV. The CDR3 DNA reads as TGTGCCAGCAGCTTTATTACAGGGGGCGGCTATGGCTACACCTTC. Protein product: CASSFITGGGYGYTF.

This clonotype has a count of ten or more. The chain uses TRBV12-3 or TRBV12-4 and TRBJ2-1; tentative D call: TRBD1 (5 bases). The V end lost 1 base, the J end lost 0 bases, and 13 bases lay between the germline ends. This CDR3 has 17 amino acids. CDR3 in amino acids: CASSLDRSPSSYNEQFF. CDR3 in DNA: TGTGCCAGCAGTTTAGACAGGTCCCCGAGCTCCTACAATGAGCAGTTCTTC.

A few counts support this clonotype. The CDR3 loop is CAISDGQGQETQYF. As DNA, the CDR3 is TGTGCCATCAGTGATGGACAGGGCCAAGAGACCCAGTACTTC. V and J are TRBV10-3 and TRBJ2-5; 8 bases line up with TRBD1. Per germline, CDR1 ENHRY and CDR2 SYGVKD. Losses at the gene ends were 3 bases for V and 1 base for J; bases not matched to a gene: 1. The CDR3 spans 14 residues.

The V gene is TRBV12-3 or TRBV12-4, the J gene TRBJ1-2, with a possible D match to TRBD1 (6 bases). The germline V and J ends were trimmed by 5 bases and 1 base, with 11 bases remaining between them. CDR3 length: 14 amino acids. CDR3 protein: CASSPPDSNYGYTF. The CDR3 nucleotides are TGTGCCAGCAGTCCCCCGGACAGTAACTATGGCTACACCTTC.

The V call is TRBV7-6, the J call TRBJ1-3; D remains ambiguous. This CDR3 spans 15 amino acids. Trimming removed 4 bases at V and 2 bases at J, with 12 bases between. Germline V gene data show CDR1 as SGHVS and CDR2 as FNYEAQ. The CDR3 DNA sequence: TGTGCCAGCAGCTCCCGAGGTCGAGCTGGAAACACCATATATTTT. It yields the protein CASSSRGRAGNTIYF.

The rearrangement links TRBV6-5 to TRBJ2-7; D gene uncertain. The CDR3 is made up of 16 amino acids. Germline V gene data show CDR1 as MNHEY and CDR2 as SVGAGI. V dropped 0 bases and J dropped 7 bases, with 19 bases sitting between them. The CDR3 is CASSYSRASLLWEQYF. The DNA for the CDR3 is TGTGCCAGCAGTTACTCCCGGGCCAGTCTCTTGTGGGAGCAGTACTTC.

There are many counts of this clonotype. The rearrangement joins TRBV5-1 to TRBJ1-1, with 8 bases identical to TRBD1. The germline CDR1 and CDR2 sequences are SGHRS and YFSETQ. V dropped 3 bases and J dropped 8; count of bases not matched to a gene: 3. The CDR3 is made up of 12 amino acids. CDR3 region: CASSYGQGEAFF. The DNA for the CDR3 is TGCGCCAGCAGCTACGGACAGGGCGAAGCTTTCTTT.

This clonotype was found a few times. CDR3: CSAREAGRETQYF. In nucleotides, the CDR3 is TGCAGTGCTAGAGAAGCAGGGAGGGAGACCCAGTACTTC. The V gene is TRBV20-1, the J gene TRBJ2-5, with D perhaps TRBD2 (6 bases). The CDR3 runs 13 residues. Germline values: CDR1 DFQATT, CDR2 SNEGSKA (reference sequence). With 0 bases removed from V and 5 bases from J, the gap between germline ends came to 10 bases.

The rearrangement joins TRBV7-2 to TRBJ2-7; D gene ambiguous. From germline, CDR1 is SGHTA and CDR2 FQGNSA. This CDR3 has 13 residues. V gave up 5 bases and J gave up 3 bases, with 11 bases separating them. CDR3 in amino acids: CASSRAGRYEQYF. The CDR3 nucleotides read TGTGCCAGCAGCAGAGCCGGACGCTACGAGCAGTACTTC.

In this sample, this clonotype turned up many times. The CDR3: CASSLAGRSEETQYF. CDR3 DNA: TGTGCCAGCAGTTTAGCGGGGCGGTCAGAAGAGACCCAGTACTTC. The chain recombines TRBV12-3 or TRBV12-4 with TRBJ2-5; possible D gene TRBD1, 5 bases. Trimming pared 0 bases from V and 3 bases from J, leaving 11 bases between. The CDR3 is 15 amino acids.

In this sample, this clonotype turned up many times. V and J are TRBV4-3 and TRBJ2-3, with D possibly TRBD2 on 5 matching bases. The germline gives CDR1 LGHNA, CDR2 YSLEER. The CDR3 has 15 amino acids. With 1 base removed from V and 8 bases from J, the gap between germline ends came to 16 bases. For the CDR3, the DNA is TGCGCCAGCAGCCAAGTTGTTATGGATGAGGGTACGCAGTATTTT. This sequence encodes CASSQVVMDEGTQYF.

This rearrangement joins TRBV27 to TRBJ1-1; 8 nucleotides line up with TRBD1. Trimming took 5 bases from V and 5 from J; bases not matched to a gene: 4. CDR1 is MNHEY and CDR2 is SMNVEV in the germline V gene (reference sequence). The CDR3 totals 13 residues. CDR3 nucleotides: TGTGCCAGCAGTGGCAGGGGGCTAACTGAAGCTTTCTTT. It translates to CASSGRGLTEAFF.

This chain joins TRBV7-6 and TRBJ2-2; 8 bases match TRBD2. The CDR3 has 15 amino acids. J was trimmed by 2 bases and V by 8 bases; bases with no gene match: 7. The germline CDR1 and CDR2 sequences are SGHVS and FNYEAQ. The CDR3 DNA reads TGTGCCAGCCAAACGGGAGGGCTTAACACCGGGGAGCTGTTTTTT. It is translated as CASQTGGLNTGELFF.

This clonotype was seen only a few times. The V and J genes are TRBV29-1 and TRBJ1-5; possibly TRBD1 for D (5 bases). Trimming removed 7 bases at V and 7 bases at J, with 17 bases between. Germline V lookup: CDR1 SQVTM, CDR2 ANQGSEA. The CDR3 loop spans 13 amino acids. CDR3 nucleotides: TGCAGCGCCGGGGCGGGGGAGGGACAGCCCCAGCATTTT. It codes for CSAGAGEGQPQHF.

This sequence joins TRBV7-2 and TRBJ1-1, with 7 bases identical to TRBD1. The germline V gene has CDR1 SGHTA and CDR2 FQGNSA. The CDR3 covers 12 residues. With 10 bases clipped from V and 4 bases from J, the junction kept 6 bases outside the gene matches. CDR3 coding DNA: TGTGCCACATCCTACAGGGGCACTGAAGCTTTCTTT. It encodes CATSYRGTEAFF.

The chain carries TRBV6-5 and TRBJ2-3; 9 nucleotides agree with TRBD2. This CDR3 has 15 amino acids. CDR1 is MNHEY, CDR2 SVGAGI, per germline. Trimming removed 6 bases from V and 1 base from J; junction bases left unmatched: 5. The CDR3 DNA sequence: TGTGCCAGCAGCACGCGGGGGGGTGGCACAGATACGCAGTATTTT. Protein product: CASSTRGGGTDTQYF.

The chain joins TRBV19 to TRBJ2-1; 9 positions agree with TRBD2. Germline assignment: CDR1 LNHDA and CDR2 SQIVND (reference sequence). Trimming removed 4 bases from V and 13 bases from J; junction bases left unmatched: 14. The CDR3 extends over 15 amino acids. The CDR3 DNA sequence: TGTGCCAGTAGTACCCTTGCCTCCGGCGGGGGGGCACAGTTCTTC. Residues: CASSTLASGGGAQFF.

This clonotype was seen at least ten times. The chain employs TRBV20-1 and TRBJ2-1, with 9 bases fitting TRBD2. The ends lost 0 bases at V and 4 bases at J; junction bases unmatched: 1. This CDR3 has 14 amino acids. Germline V lookup: CDR1 DFQATT, CDR2 SNEGSKA (reference sequence). CDR3 DNA sequence: TGCAGTGCTAGAGATAGCGGGAGTTACAATGAGCAGTTCTTC. Translating gives CSARDSGSYNEQFF.

J is TRBJ2-6 and V is TRBV11-1, with D possibly TRBD1 on 6 matching bases. The CDR3 has 19 amino acids. Looked up from germline, CDR1 is SGHAT and CDR2 is FQDESV (reference sequence). Trimming left V 2 bases short and J 1 base short, with 18 bases between. The CDR3 spells CASSLRGRQAPSGANVLTF. CDR3 DNA sequence: TGTGCCAGCAGCTTACGTGGACGACAGGCCCCATCTGGGGCCAACGTCCTGACTTTC.

The sample holds many counts of this clonotype. The genes are TRBV12-3 or TRBV12-4 and TRBJ1-2; possible D gene TRBD1, 6 bases. V lost 3 bases and J lost 6, with 23 bases in between. The CDR3 totals 17 residues. This chain's CDR3 is CASSFSEGDKYFNGYTF. The DNA for the CDR3 is TGTGCCAGCAGTTTTAGCGAGGGGGACAAGTACTTCAATGGCTACACCTTC.

The genes are TRBV12-3 or TRBV12-4 and TRBJ2-3, with D hard to call. This CDR3 has 12 residues. The germline V and J ends were trimmed by 6 bases and 4 bases, with 8 bases remaining between them. The DNA of the CDR3 is TGTGCCAGCAGCCACCCGCCAGATACGCAGTATTTT. It yields the protein CASSHPPDTQYF.

Only one count was recorded for this clonotype. This sequence joins TRBV29-1 and TRBJ2-2; 9 bases match TRBD2. The CDR3 spans 14 residues. Germline CDR1 and CDR2: SQVTM and ANQGSEA. Here the CDR3 DNA reads TGCGTCGTTTGGGCTAGCGGGGACACCGGGGAGCTGTTTTTT. As protein: CVVWASGDTGELFF.